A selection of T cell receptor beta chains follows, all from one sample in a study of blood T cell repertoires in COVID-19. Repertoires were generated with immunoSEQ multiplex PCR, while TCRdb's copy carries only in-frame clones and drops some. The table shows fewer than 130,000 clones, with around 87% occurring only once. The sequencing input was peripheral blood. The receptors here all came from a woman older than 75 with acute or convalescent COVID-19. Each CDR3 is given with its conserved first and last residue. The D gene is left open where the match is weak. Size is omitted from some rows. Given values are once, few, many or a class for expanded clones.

CAWSPGHESSPLHF TGTGCCTGGAGCCCAGGGCACGAGAGTTCACCCCTCCACTTT TRBV30 . TRBJ1-6 .
CASSLAGDRFYEQYF TGTGCCAGCAGCTTGGCCGGGGACAGATTCTACGAGCAGTACTTC TRBV5-6 . TRBJ2-7 TRBD1
CSTDQGAHYGYTF TGCAGTACCGATCAGGGGGCTCACTATGGCTACACCTTC TRBV29-1 . TRBJ1-2 TRBD1
CAISLGRQDPNEKLFF TGTGCCATCTCGTTAGGGCGACAGGACCCTAATGAAAAACTGTTTTTT TRBV10-3 . TRBJ1-4 .
CSVRQGVRWNTEAFF TGCAGCGTTAGACAGGGGGTTCGATGGAACACTGAAGCTTTCTTT TRBV29-1 . TRBJ1-1 TRBD1
CASSISGGAGETQYF TGTGCCAGTAGTATTAGCGGGGGGGCCGGGGAGACCCAGTACTTC TRBV19 . TRBJ2-5 TRBD2
CASSGQGAYEQYF TGCGCCAGCAGCGGACAGGGGGCCTACGAGCAGTACTTC TRBV4-1 . TRBJ2-7 TRBD1
CASSEARQGGGYTF TGTGCCAGCAGTGAAGCGCGACAGGGGGGAGGCTACACCTTC TRBV2 . TRBJ1-2 TRBD1
CASSQGQAYEQYF TGTGCCAGCAGCCAGGGTCAGGCCTACGAGCAGTACTTC TRBV3-1/TRBV3-2 . TRBJ2-7 .
CASSLPSPLAGSIGELFF TGTGCCAGCAGCTTACCCTCCCCACTAGCGGGGTCGATCGGGGAGCTGTTTTTT TRBV7-9 . TRBJ2-2 TRBD2
CASSQQALTQYF TGTGCCAGCAGCCAACAAGCGTTAACGCAGTATTTT TRBV7-8 . TRBJ2-3 .
CASRPAGWGNQPQHF TGTGCCAGCAGACCGGCAGGTTGGGGCAATCAGCCCCAGCATTTT TRBV27 . TRBJ1-5 .
CASNAGSAHTDTQYF TGTGCCAGCAACGCGGGGTCCGCCCACACAGATACGCAGTATTTT TRBV7-2 . TRBJ2-3 .
CSAAGQSYEQYF TGCAGCGCTGCTGGACAGTCCTACGAGCAGTACTTC TRBV29-1 . TRBJ2-7 .
CASSFWTAPYEQYF TGTGCCAGCAGCTTCTGGACAGCCCCCTACGAGCAGTACTTC TRBV7-9 . TRBJ2-7 .
CASSSGQINQPQHF TGTGCCAGTAGTAGCGGACAGATCAATCAGCCCCAGCATTTT TRBV19 once TRBJ1-5 .
CAISDGGSYEQYF TGTGCCATCAGTGACGGGGGCTCCTACGAGCAGTACTTC TRBV10-3 . TRBJ2-7 .
CAIRGIGDTEAFF TGTGCCATCAGAGGAATAGGGGACACTGAAGCTTTCTTT TRBV10-3 . TRBJ1-1 .
CASSKEQGWSNEKLFF TGCGCCAGCAGCAAGGAACAGGGGTGGTCTAATGAAAAACTGTTTTTT TRBV4-3 . TRBJ1-4 TRBD1
CASSQAVQGWETQYF TGTGCCAGCAGCCAAGCGGTCCAGGGATGGGAGACCCAGTACTTC TRBV3-1/TRBV3-2 . TRBJ2-5 .
CASSSWTTFWGYTF TGTGCCAGCAGTAGTTGGACAACCTTTTGGGGCTACACCTTC TRBV7-2 few TRBJ1-2 .
CASSQDHRQGNEKLFF TGCGCCAGCAGCCAAGATCATCGGCAGGGGAATGAAAAACTGTTTTTT TRBV4-3 . TRBJ1-4 .
CASTFSYEQYF TGTGCCAGCACCTTCTCCTACGAGCAGTACTTC TRBV28 . TRBJ2-7 .
CASSSGREKLFF TGTGCCAGCAGCAGCGGACGGGAAAAACTGTTTTTT TRBV6-5 . TRBJ1-4 .
CASSQEEGGDYGYTF TGCGCCAGCAGCCAAGAGGAAGGGGGCGACTATGGCTACACCTTC TRBV4-1 . TRBJ1-2 TRBD1
CASSLVGQGRYNEQFF TGTGCCAGCAGCTTAGTCGGACAGGGTCGGTACAATGAGCAGTTCTTC TRBV13 . TRBJ2-1 TRBD1
CASSSVPDTQYF TGTGCCAGCAGTTCTGTCCCAGATACGCAGTATTTT TRBV27 . TRBJ2-3 .
CASSLAQAYGYTF TGTGCCAGCAGCTTGGCCCAGGCGTATGGCTACACCTTC TRBV5-5 . TRBJ1-2 .
CASSLNPGGGEQFF TGTGCCAGCAGCTTAAACCCAGGGGGCGGCGAGCAGTTCTTC TRBV7-3 . TRBJ2-1 TRBD1
CAWSIDRVGPFF TGTGCCTGGAGCATCGACAGGGTTGGGCCTTTCTTT TRBV30 . TRBJ1-1 TRBD1
CASSYSGQYYSNQPQHF TGTGCCAGCAGTTACTCGGGACAGTATTATAGCAATCAGCCCCAGCATTTT TRBV6-2/TRBV6-3 . TRBJ1-5 TRBD1
CASSQDSDRAPQPQHF TGTGCCAGCAGCCAAGATTCCGACAGGGCGCCTCAGCCCCAGCATTTT TRBV3-1/TRBV3-2 . TRBJ1-5 TRBD1
CASSLGHGDYEQYF TGCGCCAGCAGCTTGGGTCACGGGGACTACGAGCAGTACTTC TRBV5-1 . TRBJ2-7 .
CASSLQGPAYEQYF TGTGCCAGCAGTTTACAGGGGCCAGCCTACGAGCAGTACTTC TRBV28 once TRBJ2-7 .
CASSLYRPSNQPQHF TGTGCCAGCAGTTTATACAGGCCAAGCAATCAGCCCCAGCATTTT TRBV27 . TRBJ1-5 .
CASSSGQSSYEQYF TGCGCCAGCAGCTCCGGACAATCCTCCTACGAGCAGTACTTC TRBV5-1 . TRBJ2-7 .
CASSLAAGSGELFF TGTGCCAGCAGCTTAGCCGCGGGTAGCGGGGAGCTGTTTTTT TRBV11-3 . TRBJ2-2 .
CAAGSYNSPLHF TGTGCCGCGGGGTCATATAATTCACCCCTCCACTTT TRBV30 . TRBJ1-6 .
CASSVQGRTEAFF TGTGCCAGCAGCGTACAGGGTAGGACTGAAGCTTTCTTT TRBV3-1/TRBV3-2 . TRBJ1-1 .
CASSPAGNTEAFF TGTGCCAGCAGTCCCGCAGGGAACACTGAAGCTTTCTTT TRBV6-5 . TRBJ1-1 .
CASSFDDSLEQYF TGTGCCAGCAGCTTTGACGACTCGCTCGAGCAGTACTTC TRBV7-6 few TRBJ2-7 .
CASSFSQGQEYF TGTGCCAGCAGCTTTTCACAGGGGCAGGAGTATTTT TRBV7-2 . TRBJ2-3 TRBD1
CASSSQGAGANVLTF TGTGCCAGCAGTTCCCAGGGGGCTGGGGCCAACGTCCTGACTTTC TRBV28 few TRBJ2-6 TRBD1
CASSSTPLTTYEKLFF TGCGCCAGCAGCTCCACGCCCTTGACTACATACGAAAAACTGTTTTTT TRBV5-1 . TRBJ1-4 .
CASSRLAYSDTQYF TGTGCCAGCAGCCGACTAGCGTATTCGGATACGCAGTATTTT TRBV7-9 few TRBJ2-3 TRBD2
CASSRRGAGVETQYF TGTGCCAGCAGTCGGCGGGGGGCCGGAGTGGAGACCCAGTACTTC TRBV2 few TRBJ2-5 TRBD2
CASSQETVVTVNSPLHF TGTGCCAGCAGCCAAGAAACGGTGGTAACAGTTAATTCACCCCTCCACTTT TRBV3-1/TRBV3-2 . TRBJ1-6 .
CAWSGGWGYGYTF TGTGCCTGGAGTGGAGGGTGGGGATATGGCTACACCTTC TRBV30 . TRBJ1-2 .
CASSQTGPQYF TGTGCCAGCAGTCAGACAGGGCCCCAGTATTTT TRBV12-3/TRBV12-4 . TRBJ2-3 TRBD1
CASSLGAGGPTDTQYF TGTGCCAGCAGCTTGGGTGCGGGGGGGCCAACAGATACGCAGTATTTT TRBV28 . TRBJ2-3 TRBD2
CASSMWGGEKLFF TGTGCCAGCAGTATGTGGGGGGGCGAAAAACTGTTTTTT TRBV2 . TRBJ1-4 .
CASSLEGAVYEQYF TGTGCCAGCAGCTTAGAAGGGGCCGTCTACGAGCAGTACTTC TRBV7-9 . TRBJ2-7 .
CASSVSRVLREQYF TGTGCCAGCAGTGTTTCCAGGGTGCTTAGGGAGCAGTACTTC TRBV2 . TRBJ2-7 .
CASSSHLMRYEQYF TGTGCCAGCAGCTCCCACCTAATGCGATACGAGCAGTACTTC TRBV7-9 . TRBJ2-7 .
CASSLATSGEQYF TGTGCCAGTAGTCTGGCGACTAGCGGCGAGCAGTACTTC TRBV19 once TRBJ2-7 TRBD2
CASSLVWSSYNSPLHF TGTGCCAGCAGCTTGGTATGGAGCTCCTATAATTCACCCCTCCACTTT TRBV5-4 . TRBJ1-6 .
CASSSWTGGTEAFF TGTGCCAGCAGCTCCTGGACAGGGGGCACTGAAGCTTTCTTT TRBV7-2 . TRBJ1-1 TRBD1
CASSYYRGSDLPGNTIYF TGTGCCAGCAGCTATTACAGGGGATCTGACCTCCCTGGAAACACCATATATTTT TRBV5-6 . TRBJ1-3 TRBD1
CASSQVIGQSLAKTQYF TGTGCCAGCAGCCAAGTTATAGGACAGAGCCTCGCGAAGACCCAGTACTTC TRBV3-1/TRBV3-2 . TRBJ2-5 .